Sequencing of this TCR beta chain was carried out in a study of CXCR3-negative and CXCR3-positive naive CD8 T cells. Study results and limitations: Naive subsets displayed similar surface CD5, and TCR strength was inferred from TRB CDR3 properties. CXCR3 expression dropped partially after cryopreservation, and most assays relied on fresh PBMCs.

Of note for this clonotype: As yet, its antigen is unknown.

Per the germline V gene, CDR1 is MNHNS and CDR2 is SASEGT. CDR3 length equals 17 residues. With UMI labels, 5' RACE was used to prepare the TRB cDNA libraries. TCRdb processed the 5' RACE reads again and assigns one entry to each CDR3 protein, with no DNA. The clone table shows some 130,000 distinct CDR3 sequences, with the ten largest holding around 0.5%. The chain uses TRBV6-1 and TRBJ2-7; TCRdb names TRBD1, which stays unverified in the absence of DNA. This receptor was taken from a human donor in good health. Some clones in this sample may be carry-over from other donors' samples. The specimen was naive CXCR3- CD8+ T cells from blood. Indicated subset: CD45RO-CCR7+CD27+CD95- naive CD8+ T cells lacking CXCR3 (TNR3-). CDR3 in amino acids: CASSYALDRDLSYEQYF.